This T cell receptor beta chain was captured in a study of graft-versus-host responses after intestinal transplantation. Points from the study as a whole: GvH clones were found in recipient marrow; some appeared first in ileum or blood.

Concerning this clone: The antigen is not known.

This table comes from immunoSEQ multiplex PCR, and its TCRdb copy is limited to in-frame clones, with some not included. Among around 100,000 clones listed, over 85% were seen once. The CDR3 consists of 13 residues. Trimming took 3 bases from V and 4 from J, leaving 10 bases between them. In germline, CDR1 is SGHKS, CDR2 YYEKEE (reference sequence). The TCR comes from a human donor who received an intestinal transplant. This sequence joins TRBV5-5 and TRBJ1-1; D unresolved. The sample was unstimulated CD8+ T cells sorted from spleen or lymph node cells, taken before intestinal transplant. The CDR3 DNA reads as TGTGCCAGCAGCTATGCGGAAGGCACTGAAGCTTTCTTT. The encoded protein is CASSYAEGTEAFF. The full variable domain, in which reference TRBV5-5 and TRBJ1-1 provide the parts outside the CDR3, is DAGVTQSPTHLIKTRGQQVTLRCSPISGHKSVSWYQQVLGQGPQFIFQYYEKEERGRGNFPDRFSARQFPNYSSELNVNALLLGDSALYLCASSYAEGTEAFFGQGTRLTVV.